The text below deals with one T cell receptor (beta chain). Its antigen remains unknown. The source of the sample is a study of identical twins. Unique molecular identifiers were present on cDNA, and template switching added a universal primer site. TCRdb processed the 5' RACE reads anew with MiXCR; each CDR3 protein has one entry. The sample yields roughly 1.6 million distinct CDR3 sequences, under 35% seen once. Germline V lookup: CDR1 SGHTA, CDR2 FQGNSA. The V and J ends lost 2 bases and 3 bases, in that order; junction bases with no gene match: 8. The CDR3 is 16 amino acids. General study results and limits: Researchers reported weaker excess twin sharing in beta out-of-frame sequences. Alpha sequences out of frame and shared by twins had excess low generation probability. Insertion counts were lower in abundant cord blood beta clonotypes, a trend that memory repertoires did not show.

This receptor was identified in a newborn girl in good health. The sequenced material came from cord blood. The rearrangement joins TRBV7-2 to TRBJ2-3, with 7 bases matching TRBD1. The CDR3 here is CASSLFAGTVTDTQYF. The DNA of the CDR3 is TGTGCCAGCAGCTTATTCGCCGGGACAGTGACAGATACGCAGTATTTT.